This TCR beta chain was found in a study of blood T cell repertoires in COVID-19. Germline loops: CDR1 SGHNT, CDR2 YYREEE (reference sequence). The CDR3 has 15 residues. The junction had 5 bases not matched to a gene; V was cut back by 3 bases and J by 4 bases. Original analysis: Reference gene primer amplification gave nucleated cell count estimates. Some clones are missing from TCRdb's copy, which holds only in-frame ones; the method was immunoSEQ multiplex PCR. V and J calls and clone size follow that table, whereas D and trimming were derived from the DNA. The sample carries around 250,000 clones, approximately 88% recorded once.

This receptor was taken from a woman in her 70s with COVID-19, enrolled during active disease. The V gene is TRBV5-4, the J gene TRBJ1-3, with 9 nucleotides matching TRBD1. Input material: peripheral blood. CDR3 DNA sequence: TGTGCCAGCAGCTCGGACAGGGGAGACGGAAACACCATATATTTT. It encodes CASSSDRGDGNTIYF. The entire variable domain, with the rest obtained from reference TRBV5-4 and TRBJ1-3, is as follows: ETGVTQSPTHLIKTRGQQVTLRCSSQSGHNTVSWYQQALGQGPQFIFQYYREEENGRGNFPPRFSGLQFPNYSSELNVNALELDDSALYLCASSSDRGDGNTIYFGEGSWLTVV.